The table lists the clone carrying this T cell receptor beta chain with a few counts. Its target is unknown. This CDR3 contains 12 residues. Germline CDR1 and CDR2: DFQATT and SNEGSKA (reference sequence). Trimming shortened V by 7 bases and J by 8 bases, and 14 bases separated the two germline ends. These data come from a study of identical twins. Template switching, a step in the protocol, added a universal primer site, and cDNA carried unique molecular identifiers. TCRdb fed the 5' RACE reads into MiXCR, producing one record per CDR3 protein. The profile shows some 1,600,000 distinct CDR3 sequences, 25% to 35% of them singletons. Whole-study findings and limits: Beta out-of-frame sequences displayed a weaker excess of sharing between twins.

No donor was unhealthy or non-Caucasian. The sequenced material came from cord blood. J is TRBJ1-4 and V is TRBV20-1, with D possibly TRBD1 on 5 matching bases. The sequence was obtained from a newborn girl in good health. In DNA form, the CDR3 reads TGCAGTGGCCTCGAGGGGCGAGAAAAACTGTTTTTT. It yields the protein CSGLEGREKLFF.